This TCR beta chain derives from a study of spatial heterogeneity in lung cancer. Findings and limits, study-wide: Expanded intratumoral alpha and beta TCR counts tracked tumor mutation counts.

In its sample, this clonotype was seen many times. Its target is not known. As for time point: sample taken at primary tumor resection. TCRdb reprocessed the 5' RACE reads with MiXCR, giving one entry per CDR3 protein. The sample includes about 7,000 distinct CDR3 sequences, about 14% of them seen just once. The material was lung tumor tissue, obtained at surgery. This TCR was recovered from a male donor with early-stage non-small cell lung cancer.

The CDR3, as DNA: TGTGCCAGCAGTAGCGGTCCGAACACCGGGGAGCTGTTTTTT. It is translated as CASSSGPNTGELFF. This chain connects TRBV6-5 to TRBJ2-2, with D possibly being TRBD2 (5 bases). Trimming removed 5 bases at V and 0 bases at J, with 7 bases between. This CDR3 has 14 amino acids. The germline V gene encodes CDR1 MNHEY and CDR2 SVGAGI.